The clone carrying this T cell receptor beta chain came up a few times. The antigen is unknown. The sample belongs to a study of cytomegalovirus exposure and HLA in healthy donors. Whole-study results and caveats: Researchers reported in a later analysis that a missense DCLRE1C variant was tied to TCR beta V- and J-gene trimming.

CDR1 is LGHNA, CDR2 YSLEER, per germline. The CDR3 totals 21 residues. V lost 0 bases and J lost 0; bases outside the gene matches: 13. Amplification used 60 Vbeta primers and 13 Jbeta primers. The data were produced by immunoSEQ multiplex PCR, yet TCRdb's version contains in-frame clones alone and is incomplete. The sample contains some 150,000 clones, approximately 79% of which appear only once. The chain is built from TRBV4-3 and TRBJ2-4, with TRBD2 identical over 11 bases. The receptor's source is a man aged 18-30 years in good health and CMV-seropositive. The sample comprised PBMCs. CDR3 loop: CASSQDLGLAGGVLAKNIQYF. Written as DNA, the CDR3 is TGCGCCAGCAGCCAAGATTTAGGGCTAGCGGGAGGAGTTCTAGCCAAAAACATTCAGTACTTC.